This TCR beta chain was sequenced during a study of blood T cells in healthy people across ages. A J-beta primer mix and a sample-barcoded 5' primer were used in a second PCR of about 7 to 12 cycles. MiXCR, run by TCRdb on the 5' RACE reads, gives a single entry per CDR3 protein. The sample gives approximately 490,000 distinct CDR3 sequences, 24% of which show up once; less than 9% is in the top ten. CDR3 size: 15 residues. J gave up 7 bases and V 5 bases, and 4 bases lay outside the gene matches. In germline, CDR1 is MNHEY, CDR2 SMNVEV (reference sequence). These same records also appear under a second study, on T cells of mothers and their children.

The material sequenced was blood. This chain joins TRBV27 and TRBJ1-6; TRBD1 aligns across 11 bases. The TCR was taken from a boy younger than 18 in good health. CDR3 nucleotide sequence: TGTGCCAGCAGTGCCGGGACAGGGGGGAATTCACCCCTCCACTTT. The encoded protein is CASSAGTGGNSPLHF.